This TCR beta chain is from a study of control samples from healthy donors and cancer patients (dated by TCRdb to about 2020). Libraries were made using the immunoSEQ multiplex PCR assay. Entries here come from immuneACCESS through TCRdb and include only in-frame sequences with V and J called. Some clones fail to appear in such tables; in the studies checked, an unresolved V gene covers under half of the shortfall, and the cause of the remainder is unknown. The sample table records approximately 150,000 clones; 90% to 95% of these occur just once. The top ten constitute approximately 14% of the sample. Comments on this clone: Its binding antigen is unknown. Within one base of it there is no much larger clone, and no base qualities were kept.

The receptor's source is a man aged 60-69 years with colorectal cancer. The material sequenced was PBMCs.

The bases are TGTGCCAGCATGCCCCCGCAGGGAGATTACACTGAAGCTTTCTTT. This gives the protein CASMPPQGDYTEAFF. This sequence uses TRBV5-4 and TRBJ1-1; the D gene is perhaps TRBD1, from 5 matching bases. CDR1 and CDR2, looked up from the germline V gene (reference sequence), are SGHNT and YYREEE. From the cysteine through the phenylalanine, the CDR3 covers 15 amino acids. Of the read, only the CDR3 DNA is kept; its 45 bases are in frame from base 1. V lost 6 bases and J lost 3 bases; the stretch between them is 18 bases long.